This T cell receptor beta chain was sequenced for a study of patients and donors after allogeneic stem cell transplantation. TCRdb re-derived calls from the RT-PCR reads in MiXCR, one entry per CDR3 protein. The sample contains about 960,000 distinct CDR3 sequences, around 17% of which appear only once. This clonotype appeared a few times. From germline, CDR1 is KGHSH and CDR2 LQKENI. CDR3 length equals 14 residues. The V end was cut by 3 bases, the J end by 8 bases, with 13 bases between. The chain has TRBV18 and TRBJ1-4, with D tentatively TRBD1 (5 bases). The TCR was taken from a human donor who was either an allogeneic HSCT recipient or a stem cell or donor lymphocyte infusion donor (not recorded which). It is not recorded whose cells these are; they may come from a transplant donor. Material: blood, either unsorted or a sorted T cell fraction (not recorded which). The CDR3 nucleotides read TGTGCCAGCTCACCTTTCGCGGGGGACGAAAAACTGTTTTTT. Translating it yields CASSPFAGDEKLFF.